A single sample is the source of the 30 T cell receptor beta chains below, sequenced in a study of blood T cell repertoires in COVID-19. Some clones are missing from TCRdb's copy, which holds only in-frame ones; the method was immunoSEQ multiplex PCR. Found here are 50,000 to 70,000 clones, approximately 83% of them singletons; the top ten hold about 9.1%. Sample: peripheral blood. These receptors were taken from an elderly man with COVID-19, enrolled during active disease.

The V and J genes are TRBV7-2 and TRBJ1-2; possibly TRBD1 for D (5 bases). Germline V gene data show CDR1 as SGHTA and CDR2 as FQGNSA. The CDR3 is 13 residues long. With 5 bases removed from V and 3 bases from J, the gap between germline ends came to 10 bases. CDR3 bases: TGTGCCAGCAGCGAGAAAGGGGACTATGGCTACACCTTC. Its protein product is CASSEKGDYGYTF.

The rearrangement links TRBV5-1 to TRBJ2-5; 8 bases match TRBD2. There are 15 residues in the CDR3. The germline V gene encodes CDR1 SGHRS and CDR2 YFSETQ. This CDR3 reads CPRKPAGGGQETQYF. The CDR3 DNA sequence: TGCCCCCGCAAACCGGCCGGGGGGGGGCAAGAGACCCAGTACTTC.

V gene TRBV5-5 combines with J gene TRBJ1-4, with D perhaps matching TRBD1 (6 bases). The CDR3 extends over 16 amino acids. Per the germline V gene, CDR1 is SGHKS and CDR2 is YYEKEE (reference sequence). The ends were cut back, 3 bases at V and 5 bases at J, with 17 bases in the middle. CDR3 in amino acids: CASSSLSGGLNEKLFF. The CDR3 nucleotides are TGTGCCAGCAGCTCCCTTTCGGGGGGCCTAAATGAAAAACTGTTTTTT.

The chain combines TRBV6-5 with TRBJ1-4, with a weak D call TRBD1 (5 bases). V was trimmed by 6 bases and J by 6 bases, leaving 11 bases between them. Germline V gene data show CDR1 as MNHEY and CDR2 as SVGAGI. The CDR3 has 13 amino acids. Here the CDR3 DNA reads TGTGCCAGCAGGGCATGGGGCGATGAAAAACTGTTTTTT. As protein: CASRAWGDEKLFF.

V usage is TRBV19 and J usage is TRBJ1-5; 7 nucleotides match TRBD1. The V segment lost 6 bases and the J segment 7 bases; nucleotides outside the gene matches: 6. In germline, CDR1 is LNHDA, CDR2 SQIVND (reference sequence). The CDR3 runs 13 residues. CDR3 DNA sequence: TGTGCCAGTAGGACAGGGAAAGGCCAGCCCCAGCATTTT. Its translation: CASRTGKGQPQHF. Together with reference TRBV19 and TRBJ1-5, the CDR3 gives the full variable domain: DGGITQSPKYLFRKEGQNVTLSCEQNLNHDAMYWYRQDPGQGLRLIYYSQIVNDFQKGDIAEGYSVSREKKESFPLTVTSAQKNPTAFYLCASRTGKGQPQHFGDGTRLSIL.

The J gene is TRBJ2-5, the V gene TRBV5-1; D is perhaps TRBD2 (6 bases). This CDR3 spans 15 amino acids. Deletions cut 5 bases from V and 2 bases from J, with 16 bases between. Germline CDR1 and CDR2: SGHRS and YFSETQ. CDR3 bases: TGCGCCAGCAGTCCTGGGGACTTGGGGCAAGAGACCCAGTACTTC. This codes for CASSPGDLGQETQYF. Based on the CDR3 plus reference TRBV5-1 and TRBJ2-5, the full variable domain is KAGVTQTPRYLIKTRGQQVTLSCSPISGHRSVSWYQQTPGQGLQFLFEYFSETQRNKGNFPGRFSGRQFSNSRSEMNVSTLELGDSALYLCASSPGDLGQETQYFGPGTRLLVL.

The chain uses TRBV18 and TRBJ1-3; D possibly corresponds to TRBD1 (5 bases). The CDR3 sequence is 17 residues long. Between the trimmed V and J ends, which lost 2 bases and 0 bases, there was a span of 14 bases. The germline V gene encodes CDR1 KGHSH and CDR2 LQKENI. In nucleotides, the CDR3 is TGTGCCAGCTCACCAATTACAGGACCGAGCTCTGGAAACACCATATATTTT. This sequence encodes CASSPITGPSSGNTIYF.

The CDR3 nucleotides are TGTGCCAGCAGTGGTGTATACTCTGGGGCCAACGTCCTGACTTTC. It is translated as CASSGVYSGANVLTF. The chain combines TRBV2 with TRBJ2-6; D gene unclear. The CDR3 length is 15 residues. Trimming cost V 4 bases and J 0 bases, with 7 bases left between them. Per the germline V gene, CDR1 is SNHLY and CDR2 is FYNNEI.

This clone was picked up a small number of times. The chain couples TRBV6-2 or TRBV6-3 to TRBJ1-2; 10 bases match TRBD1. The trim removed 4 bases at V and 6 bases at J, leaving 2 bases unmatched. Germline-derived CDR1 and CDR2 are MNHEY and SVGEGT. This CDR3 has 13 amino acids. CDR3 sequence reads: CASSWTGGDGYTF. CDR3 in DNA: TGTGCCAGCAGTTGGACAGGGGGTGATGGCTACACCTTC.

The CDR3, as DNA: TGTGCCACCAGCAGACCCGTCCTCTCTGGGGCCAACGTCCTGACTTTC. Its protein product is CATSRPVLSGANVLTF. This chain joins TRBV15 and TRBJ2-6; no firm D call. The ends were cut back, 2 bases at V and 0 bases at J, with 8 bases in the middle. CDR1 LNHNV and CDR2 YYDKDF come from the germline V gene (reference sequence). The CDR3 sequence is 16 residues long. Variable domain in full (rest from reference TRBV15 and TRBJ2-6): DAMVIQNPRYQVTQFGKPVTLSCSQTLNHNVMYWYQQKSSQAPKLLFHYYDKDFNNEADTPDNFQSRRPNTSFCFLDIRSPGLGDTAMYLCATSRPVLSGANVLTFGAGSRLTVL.

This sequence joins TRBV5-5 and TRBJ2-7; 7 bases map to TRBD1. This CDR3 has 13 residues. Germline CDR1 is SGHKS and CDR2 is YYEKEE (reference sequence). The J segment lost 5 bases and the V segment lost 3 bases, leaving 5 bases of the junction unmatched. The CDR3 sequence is CASSYGTADEQYF. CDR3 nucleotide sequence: TGTGCCAGCAGCTACGGGACAGCGGACGAGCAGTACTTC.

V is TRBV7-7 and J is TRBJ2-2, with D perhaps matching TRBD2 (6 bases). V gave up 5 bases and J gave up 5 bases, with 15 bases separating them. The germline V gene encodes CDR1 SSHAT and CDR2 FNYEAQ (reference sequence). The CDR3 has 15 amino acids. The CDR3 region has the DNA TGTGCCAGCAGCCGGGACCCGGGAGATACCGGGGAGCTGTTTTTT. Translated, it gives CASSRDPGDTGELFF. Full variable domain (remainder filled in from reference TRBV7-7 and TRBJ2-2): GAGVSQSPRYKVTKRGQDVTLRCDPISSHATLYWYQQALGQGPEFLTYFNYEAQPDKSGLPSDRFSAERPEGSISTLTIQRTEQRDSAMYRCASSRDPGDTGELFFGEGSRLTVL.

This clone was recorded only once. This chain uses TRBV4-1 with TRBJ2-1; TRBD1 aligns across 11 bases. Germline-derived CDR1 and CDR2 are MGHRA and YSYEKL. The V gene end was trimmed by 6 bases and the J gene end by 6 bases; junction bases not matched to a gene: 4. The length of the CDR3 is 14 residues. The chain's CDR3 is CASSGQGAGNEQFF. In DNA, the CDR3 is TGCGCCAGCAGTGGACAGGGGGCCGGCAATGAGCAGTTCTTC.

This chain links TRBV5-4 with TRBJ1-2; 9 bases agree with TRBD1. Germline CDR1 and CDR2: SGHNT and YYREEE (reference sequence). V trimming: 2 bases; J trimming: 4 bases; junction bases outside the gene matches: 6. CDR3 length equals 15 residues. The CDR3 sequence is CASSLRQGVVYGYTF. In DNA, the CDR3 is TGTGCCAGCAGCTTACGACAGGGGGTTGTCTATGGCTACACCTTC.

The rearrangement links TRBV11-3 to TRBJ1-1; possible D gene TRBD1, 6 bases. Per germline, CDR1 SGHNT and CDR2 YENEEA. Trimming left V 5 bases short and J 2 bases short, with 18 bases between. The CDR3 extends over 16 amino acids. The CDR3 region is CASSLKTGTHNTEAFF. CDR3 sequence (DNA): TGTGCCAGCAGCCTCAAAACCGGGACACATAACACTGAAGCTTTCTTT.

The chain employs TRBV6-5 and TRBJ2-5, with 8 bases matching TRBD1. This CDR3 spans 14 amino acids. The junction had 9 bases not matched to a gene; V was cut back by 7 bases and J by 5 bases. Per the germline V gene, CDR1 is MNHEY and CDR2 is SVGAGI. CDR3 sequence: CASIRAGGMETQYF. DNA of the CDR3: TGTGCCAGCATTCGGGCAGGGGGCATGGAGACCCAGTACTTC.

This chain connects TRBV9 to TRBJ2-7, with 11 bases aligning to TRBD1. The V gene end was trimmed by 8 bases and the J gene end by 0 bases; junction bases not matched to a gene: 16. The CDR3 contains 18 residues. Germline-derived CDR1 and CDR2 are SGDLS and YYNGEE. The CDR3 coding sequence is TGTGCCAGTTCACTTAGCATCCCCGGGACAGGGGGCTCCTACGAGCAGTACTTC. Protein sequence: CASSLSIPGTGGSYEQYF.

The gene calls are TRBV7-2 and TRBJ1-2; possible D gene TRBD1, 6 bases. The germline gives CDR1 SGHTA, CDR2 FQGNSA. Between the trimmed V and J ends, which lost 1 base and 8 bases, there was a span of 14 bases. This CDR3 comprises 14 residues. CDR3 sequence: CASSLEGVGLGYTF. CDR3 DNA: TGTGCCAGCAGCTTAGAGGGGGTAGGCTTAGGCTACACCTTC.

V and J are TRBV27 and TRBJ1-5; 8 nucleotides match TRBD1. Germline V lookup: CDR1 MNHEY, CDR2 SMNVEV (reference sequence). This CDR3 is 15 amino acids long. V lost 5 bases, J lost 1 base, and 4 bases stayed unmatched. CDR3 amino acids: CASSRTGMSNQPQHF. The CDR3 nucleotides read TGTGCCAGCAGTCGGACAGGGATGAGCAATCAGCCCCAGCATTTT.

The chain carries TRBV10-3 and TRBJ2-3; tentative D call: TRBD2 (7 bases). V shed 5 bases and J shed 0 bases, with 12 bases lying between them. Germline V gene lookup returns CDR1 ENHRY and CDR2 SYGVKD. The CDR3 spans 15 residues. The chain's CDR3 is CAISISGGSTDTQYF. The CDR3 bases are TGTGCCATCAGTATATCGGGGGGCAGCACAGATACGCAGTATTTT.

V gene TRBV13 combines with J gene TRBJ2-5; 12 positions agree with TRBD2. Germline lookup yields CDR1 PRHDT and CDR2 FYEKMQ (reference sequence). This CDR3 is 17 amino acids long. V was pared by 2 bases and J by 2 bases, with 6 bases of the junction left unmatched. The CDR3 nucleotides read TGTGCCAGCAGCTTATCGGGACTAGCGGGTTTACAAGAGACCCAGTACTTC. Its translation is CASSLSGLAGLQETQYF.

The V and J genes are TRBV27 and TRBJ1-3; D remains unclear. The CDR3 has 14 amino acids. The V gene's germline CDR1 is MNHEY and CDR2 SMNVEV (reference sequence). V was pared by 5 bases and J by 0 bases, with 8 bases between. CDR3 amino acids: CASSTQRSGNTIYF. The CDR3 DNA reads TGTGCCAGCAGTACCCAGCGCTCTGGAAACACCATATATTTT.

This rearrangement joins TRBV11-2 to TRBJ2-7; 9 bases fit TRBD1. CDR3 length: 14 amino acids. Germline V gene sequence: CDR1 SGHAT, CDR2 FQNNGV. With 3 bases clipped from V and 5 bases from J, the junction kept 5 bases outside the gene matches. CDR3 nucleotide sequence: TGTGCCAGCAGCTTCGGAACAGGGGGCCACGAGCAGTACTTC. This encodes CASSFGTGGHEQYF.

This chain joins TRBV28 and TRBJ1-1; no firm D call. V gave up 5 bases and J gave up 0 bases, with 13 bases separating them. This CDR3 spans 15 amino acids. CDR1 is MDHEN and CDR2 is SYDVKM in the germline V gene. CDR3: CASSLPSGMNTEAFF. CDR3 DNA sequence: TGTGCCAGCAGTCTACCCTCGGGAATGAACACTGAAGCTTTCTTT.

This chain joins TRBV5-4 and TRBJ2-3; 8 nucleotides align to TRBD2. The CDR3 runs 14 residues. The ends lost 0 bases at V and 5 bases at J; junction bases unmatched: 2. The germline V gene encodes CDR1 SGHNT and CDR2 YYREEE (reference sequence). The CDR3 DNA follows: TGTGCCAGCAGCTTGGTGGCGGGGGGAGATACGCAGTATTTT. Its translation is CASSLVAGGDTQYF.

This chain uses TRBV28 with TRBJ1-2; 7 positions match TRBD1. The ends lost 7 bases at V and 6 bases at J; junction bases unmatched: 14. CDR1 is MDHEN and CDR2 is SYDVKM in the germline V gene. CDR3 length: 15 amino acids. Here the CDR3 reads CASILQGRHYDGYTF. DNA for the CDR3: TGTGCCAGCATATTACAGGGGCGACACTATGATGGCTACACCTTC.

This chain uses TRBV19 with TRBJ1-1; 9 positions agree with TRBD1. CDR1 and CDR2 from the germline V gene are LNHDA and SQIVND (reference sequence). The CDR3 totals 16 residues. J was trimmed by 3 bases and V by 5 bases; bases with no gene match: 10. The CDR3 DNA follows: TGTGCCAGTAGTGTAGGCCCACAGGGGGCTGACACTGAAGCTTTCTTT. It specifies CASSVGPQGADTEAFF.

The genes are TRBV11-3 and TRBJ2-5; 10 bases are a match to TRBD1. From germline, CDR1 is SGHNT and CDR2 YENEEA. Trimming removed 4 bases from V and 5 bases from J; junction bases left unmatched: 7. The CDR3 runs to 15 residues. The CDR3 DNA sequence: TGTGCCAGCAGCTCCCGGGGGACAGGGGACGAGACCCAGTACTTC. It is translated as CASSSRGTGDETQYF.

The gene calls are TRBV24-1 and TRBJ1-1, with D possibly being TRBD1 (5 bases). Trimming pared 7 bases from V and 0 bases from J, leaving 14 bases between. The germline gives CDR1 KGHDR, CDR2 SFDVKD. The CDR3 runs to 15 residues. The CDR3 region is CATSSGGSMNTEAFF. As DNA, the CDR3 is TGTGCCACCAGCTCCGGGGGGTCCATGAACACTGAAGCTTTCTTT.

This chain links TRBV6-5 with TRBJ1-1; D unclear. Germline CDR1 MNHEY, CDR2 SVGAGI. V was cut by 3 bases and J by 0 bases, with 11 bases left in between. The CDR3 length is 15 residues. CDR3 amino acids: CASSYRGSMNTEAFF. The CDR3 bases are TGTGCCAGCAGTTATCGCGGCAGCATGAACACTGAAGCTTTCTTT.